This entry lists 5 T cell receptor beta chains sequenced from one sample in a study of identical twins. TCRdb analysed the 5' RACE reads with MiXCR anew, one entry per CDR3 protein. The sample records 600,000 to 700,000 distinct CDR3 sequences, about 20% being singletons. These data also formed part of another study, on T cells expressing NK-cell markers.

Sequencing used PBMCs. The receptors stem from a woman under 30 in good health.

This clonotype came up a few times. The chain carries TRBV10-3 and TRBJ2-1; 10 bases match TRBD2. Looked up from germline, CDR1 is ENHRY and CDR2 is SYGVKD. This CDR3 is built from 16 residues. Germline trimming cut 1 base from V and 9 bases from J; bases unmatched to any gene: 9. The CDR3 sequence: CAISELSTSGNSEQFF. The CDR3 coding sequence is TGTGCCATCAGTGAGTTGAGTACTAGCGGGAATAGTGAGCAGTTCTTC.

In its sample, this clonotype was seen many times. The chain carries TRBV14 and TRBJ2-2; no firm D call. The germline V and J ends were trimmed by 0 bases and 2 bases, with 10 bases remaining between them. This CDR3 comprises 16 residues. Per germline, CDR1 SGHDN and CDR2 FVKESK. As DNA, the CDR3 is TGTGCCAGCAGCCAAGATCTGGAGATTAACACCGGGGAGCTGTTTTTT. It translates to CASSQDLEINTGELFF.

This clonotype was counted a few times. The genes are TRBV7-9 and TRBJ1-1; D gene unclear. Germline CDR1 reads SEHNR; CDR2 reads FQNEAQ (reference sequence). The CDR3 length is 12 residues. V dropped 5 bases and J dropped 10 bases, with 14 bases sitting between them. CDR3: CASSPPTPGAFF. As DNA, the CDR3 is TGTGCCAGCAGCCCCCCTACGCCGGGAGCTTTCTTT. Together with reference TRBV7-9 and TRBJ1-1, the CDR3 gives the full variable domain: DTGVSQNPRHKITKRGQNVTFRCDPISEHNRLYWYRQTLGQGPEFLTYFQNEAQLEKSRLLSDRFSAERPKGSFSTLEIQRTEQGDSAMYLCASSPPTPGAFFGQGTRLTVV.

This clonotype has only a few counts. The chain carries TRBV7-9 and TRBJ1-5, with unresolved D. Per the germline V gene, CDR1 is SEHNR and CDR2 is FQNEAQ (reference sequence). The CDR3 loop spans 13 amino acids. V was clipped by 3 bases and J by 12 bases, with 15 bases between them. In DNA, the CDR3 is TGTGCCAGCAGCTTTGGCCAAGTATCAATCCAGCATTTT. Its translation: CASSFGQVSIQHF.

V usage is TRBV12-3 or TRBV12-4 and J usage is TRBJ2-7; TRBD1 matches 9 bases. CDR3 size: 15 residues. The V gene end was trimmed by 6 bases and the J gene end by 6 bases; junction bases not matched to a gene: 12. The CDR3 nucleotides are TGTGCCAGCAGACCCACCGGGACAGGGTCACTCGAGCAGTACTTC. It encodes CASRPTGTGSLEQYF.